What follows is one T cell receptor beta chain and its context. The data were produced by immunoSEQ multiplex PCR, yet TCRdb's version contains in-frame clones alone and is incomplete. The sample comprises about 86,000 clones, about 90% of which are singletons, and about 9% rests with the top ten. The sample belongs to a study of OX40 agonist ivuxolimab in advanced cancers. Trimming took off 2 bases at V and 9 bases at J, with 23 bases between the two ends. The germline gives CDR1 MDHEN, CDR2 SYDVKM. The CDR3 covers 17 residues. The gene calls are TRBV28 and TRBJ1-5; TRBD1 is a possible D gene (6 bases). The source is an adult with an advanced solid tumor such as melanoma, head and neck, liver or kidney cancer. Sequencing used CD4+ or CD8+ T cells sorted from blood, obtained in a trial of the OX40 agonist ivuxolimab. DNA for the CDR3: TGTGCCAGCAGTTTAAGGGGGGGACCTCCCGTATGGGTGCCCCAGCATTTT. Translated, it gives CASSLRGGPPVWVPQHF.